A selection of T cell receptor beta chains follows, all from one sample in a study of OX40 agonist ivuxolimab in advanced cancers. Repertoires were generated with immunoSEQ multiplex PCR, while TCRdb's copy carries only in-frame clones and drops some. The table lists tens of thousands of clones, around nine tenths of them singletons. Sequencing used CD4+ or CD8+ T cells sorted from blood, obtained in a trial of the OX40 agonist ivuxolimab. The origin of the receptors is an adult with an advanced solid tumor such as melanoma, head and neck, liver or kidney cancer. The CDR3 runs from the conserved cysteine through the conserved F or W. Fields, in order: CDR3 DNA, CDR3 protein, J gene, clone size, V gene, D gene. D genes are given only for firm matches. Size values are once, few and many counts, or a class for expanded clones, and some rows have none.

cdr3_nt: TGTGCCAGCTCACGAGGTTTGGCCCTCTTCACTGAAAAACTGTTTTTT; cdr3_aa: CASSRGLALFTEKLFF; j_call: TRBJ1-4; clone_size: .; v_call: TRBV18; d_call: .
cdr3_nt: TGCAGTGCTGGCAGTAACTATGGCTACACCTTC; cdr3_aa: CSAGSNYGYTF; j_call: TRBJ1-2; clone_size: .; v_call: TRBV20-1; d_call: .
cdr3_nt: TGTGCCAGCAGCGTCTCGTCCCTTAGCTCCTACAATGAGCAGTTCTTC; cdr3_aa: CASSVSSLSSYNEQFF; j_call: TRBJ2-1; clone_size: .; v_call: TRBV9; d_call: .
cdr3_nt: TGTGCCAGCAGTTTGGGGTCTATAAAGGGTCCCCTCCACTTT; cdr3_aa: CASSLGSIKGPLHF; j_call: TRBJ1-6; clone_size: .; v_call: TRBV28; d_call: .
cdr3_nt: TGTGCCAGCAGTACCACAGGGGCGGGGTACGAGCAGTACTTC; cdr3_aa: CASSTTGAGYEQYF; j_call: TRBJ2-7; clone_size: .; v_call: TRBV6-1; d_call: .
cdr3_nt: TGTGCCAGCAGTCCCGGGGGAGGGCGCGAGCAGTACTTC; cdr3_aa: CASSPGGGREQYF; j_call: TRBJ2-7; clone_size: once; v_call: TRBV7-3; d_call: TRBD2
cdr3_nt: TGTGCCAGCTCACCACCCGGCCCGGGGGGCTATGGCTACACCTTC; cdr3_aa: CASSPPGPGGYGYTF; j_call: TRBJ1-2; clone_size: .; v_call: TRBV18; d_call: .
cdr3_nt: TGTGCCAGCAGCTTAGCACAGGGGAACACTGAAGCTTTCTTT; cdr3_aa: CASSLAQGNTEAFF; j_call: TRBJ1-1; clone_size: .; v_call: TRBV9; d_call: .
cdr3_nt: TGTGCCAGCAGCTTGGTCAGCGGGGGCCGCACAGATACGCAGTATTTT; cdr3_aa: CASSLVSGGRTDTQYF; j_call: TRBJ2-3; clone_size: .; v_call: TRBV5-6; d_call: TRBD2
cdr3_nt: TGTGCCAGCAGCCCAAAGACAGGGTTCGACACCGGGGAGCTGTTTTTT; cdr3_aa: CASSPKTGFDTGELFF; j_call: TRBJ2-2; clone_size: .; v_call: TRBV5-4; d_call: TRBD1
cdr3_nt: TGTGCCAGCAGGGCGAGCTACAATGAGCAGTTCTTC; cdr3_aa: CASRASYNEQFF; j_call: TRBJ2-1; clone_size: .; v_call: TRBV2; d_call: .
cdr3_nt: TGTGCCAGCAGCGCACAGGGTTGGTCCACTGAAGCTTTCTTT; cdr3_aa: CASSAQGWSTEAFF; j_call: TRBJ1-1; clone_size: .; v_call: TRBV9; d_call: .
cdr3_nt: TGTGCCAGCAGGGGGGTAGGGACAGAAGCCTACGAGCAGTACTTC; cdr3_aa: CASRGVGTEAYEQYF; j_call: TRBJ2-7; clone_size: once; v_call: TRBV2; d_call: TRBD1
cdr3_nt: TGTGCCAGCTCACCAAGGGACAGCCAAGAGACCCAGTACTTC; cdr3_aa: CASSPRDSQETQYF; j_call: TRBJ2-5; clone_size: .; v_call: TRBV18; d_call: TRBD1
cdr3_nt: TGTGCCAGCAGCCTCCTAGCGGGGGGTGAACTCCATGAGCAGTTCTTC; cdr3_aa: CASSLLAGGELHEQFF; j_call: TRBJ2-1; clone_size: .; v_call: TRBV7-8; d_call: TRBD2
cdr3_nt: TGCGCCAGCAGCTTGACCTCTGAAGCCTATGGCTACACCTTC; cdr3_aa: CASSLTSEAYGYTF; j_call: TRBJ1-2; clone_size: .; v_call: TRBV5-1; d_call: .
cdr3_nt: TGCAGCGTTGGCAGGGAAGGCACAGATACGCAGTATTTT; cdr3_aa: CSVGREGTDTQYF; j_call: TRBJ2-3; clone_size: .; v_call: TRBV29-1; d_call: .
cdr3_nt: TGTGCCAGCAGCCCTAATCAGCCCCAGCATTTT; cdr3_aa: CASSPNQPQHF; j_call: TRBJ1-5; clone_size: .; v_call: TRBV28; d_call: .
cdr3_nt: TGCGCCAGCAGCCGGGAGACCCAGTACTTC; cdr3_aa: CASSRETQYF; j_call: TRBJ2-5; clone_size: .; v_call: TRBV5-1; d_call: .
cdr3_nt: TGTGCCAGCAGTTTAAGTAGGGTGAGAGGTGAAAAACTGTTTTTT; cdr3_aa: CASSLSRVRGEKLFF; j_call: TRBJ1-4; clone_size: .; v_call: TRBV28; d_call: .
cdr3_nt: TGTGCCAGCAGCCCCCCGGTCCGGGGGAGTTACGAGCAGTACTTC; cdr3_aa: CASSPPVRGSYEQYF; j_call: TRBJ2-7; clone_size: .; v_call: TRBV5-5; d_call: .
cdr3_nt: TGTGCCAGCAGAACATCCCCCGGGGGGGTTGAGACCCAGTACTTC; cdr3_aa: CASRTSPGGVETQYF; j_call: TRBJ2-5; clone_size: .; v_call: TRBV7-6; d_call: TRBD2
cdr3_nt: TGTGCCAGCAGTCTGGACAGGGTAAAGACTGAAGCTTTCTTT; cdr3_aa: CASSLDRVKTEAFF; j_call: TRBJ1-1; clone_size: .; v_call: TRBV6-5; d_call: TRBD1
cdr3_nt: TGTGCCAGCAAACAACAGGGGGCGGCGGACGAGCAGTACTTC; cdr3_aa: CASKQQGAADEQYF; j_call: TRBJ2-7; clone_size: .; v_call: TRBV7-8; d_call: TRBD1
cdr3_nt: TGTGCCAGCAGTTACTCGTGGAAAGGGGGATACGAGCAGTACTTC; cdr3_aa: CASSYSWKGGYEQYF; j_call: TRBJ2-7; clone_size: .; v_call: TRBV6-5; d_call: .
cdr3_nt: TGTGCCAGCAGGTCGGAGCTTATGAACACTGAAGCTTTCTTT; cdr3_aa: CASRSELMNTEAFF; j_call: TRBJ1-1; clone_size: .; v_call: TRBV28; d_call: .
cdr3_nt: TGTGCCAGCAGCAAAATGGGGGGTAGGGGATCCTACGAGCAGTACTTC; cdr3_aa: CASSKMGGRGSYEQYF; j_call: TRBJ2-7; clone_size: .; v_call: TRBV21-1; d_call: .
cdr3_nt: TGCGCCAGCAGCCCGGGACAGGGCGTAGGGGGCTACACCTTC; cdr3_aa: CASSPGQGVGGYTF; j_call: TRBJ1-2; clone_size: .; v_call: TRBV5-1; d_call: TRBD1
cdr3_nt: TGTGCCACCACAGGGGGCTGGAACTATGGCTACACCTTC; cdr3_aa: CATTGGWNYGYTF; j_call: TRBJ1-2; clone_size: .; v_call: TRBV28; d_call: TRBD1
cdr3_nt: TGCGCCAGCAGCTTAACTAGCGGGAAAACCGGGGAGCTGTTTTTT; cdr3_aa: CASSLTSGKTGELFF; j_call: TRBJ2-2; clone_size: .; v_call: TRBV5-1; d_call: TRBD2
cdr3_nt: TGTGCTAGTGGTTTGCTAGACTCCAGCACAGATACGCAGTATTTT; cdr3_aa: CASGLLDSSTDTQYF; j_call: TRBJ2-3; clone_size: .; v_call: TRBV12-5; d_call: .
cdr3_nt: TGCGCCAGCAGTGAAGATGGACTCAAAAACATTCAGTACTTC; cdr3_aa: CASSEDGLKNIQYF; j_call: TRBJ2-4; clone_size: .; v_call: TRBV10-1; d_call: .
cdr3_nt: TGCGCCAGCAAGGCTACAGGGGAATCGCCCCAGCATTTT; cdr3_aa: CASKATGESPQHF; j_call: TRBJ1-5; clone_size: few; v_call: TRBV10-2; d_call: TRBD1
cdr3_nt: TGTGCCAGCAGCAGGGTTGAAGCTTTCTTT; cdr3_aa: CASSRVEAFF; j_call: TRBJ1-1; clone_size: once; v_call: TRBV6-1; d_call: .
cdr3_nt: TGTGCCAGCTCACCACAGCGGGGGAACACTGAAGCTTTCTTT; cdr3_aa: CASSPQRGNTEAFF; j_call: TRBJ1-1; clone_size: .; v_call: TRBV18; d_call: .
cdr3_nt: TGTGCCAGCAGTTTAACGGGACAGGGGTCCTATGAGCAGTTCTTC; cdr3_aa: CASSLTGQGSYEQFF; j_call: TRBJ2-1; clone_size: .; v_call: TRBV27; d_call: TRBD1
cdr3_nt: TGTGCCAGCAGCCCCCTTGGGGAGACCTCCTACGAGCAGTACTTC; cdr3_aa: CASSPLGETSYEQYF; j_call: TRBJ2-7; clone_size: few; v_call: TRBV5-5; d_call: .
cdr3_nt: TGTGCCTGGAGGCCCTTCAGGGGGCGAAATAATTCACCCCTCCACTTT; cdr3_aa: CAWRPFRGRNNSPLHF; j_call: TRBJ1-6; clone_size: .; v_call: TRBV30; d_call: TRBD1
cdr3_nt: TGTGCCAGCAGCTCGACAGGGATGGCTATGAACACTGAAGCTTTCTTT; cdr3_aa: CASSSTGMAMNTEAFF; j_call: TRBJ1-1; clone_size: .; v_call: TRBV9; d_call: TRBD1
cdr3_nt: TGTGCCACCAGCAGAGAAAGGGGCAGTCCTGAAGCTTTCTTT; cdr3_aa: CATSRERGSPEAFF; j_call: TRBJ1-1; clone_size: .; v_call: TRBV15; d_call: .
cdr3_nt: TGCGCCAGCAGTGTTGAAGGGGGGGGCAATCAGCCCCAGCATTTT; cdr3_aa: CASSVEGGGNQPQHF; j_call: TRBJ1-5; clone_size: .; v_call: TRBV5-1; d_call: .
cdr3_nt: TGTGCCAGCAATCCGGGCGGGGGGCCAACAGATACGCAGTATTTT; cdr3_aa: CASNPGGGPTDTQYF; j_call: TRBJ2-3; clone_size: .; v_call: TRBV6-1; d_call: TRBD2
cdr3_nt: TGTGCCACCAGAGGGGGACTAGAACCCCGCGAGCAGTACTTC; cdr3_aa: CATRGGLEPREQYF; j_call: TRBJ2-7; clone_size: .; v_call: TRBV2; d_call: TRBD2
cdr3_nt: TGCGCCAGCAGTTTTTGGACAGGGCGCGAGCAGTACTTC; cdr3_aa: CASSFWTGREQYF; j_call: TRBJ2-7; clone_size: .; v_call: TRBV5-1; d_call: TRBD1
cdr3_nt: TGCAGCGTTGTCGGCTCCACTTACGAGCAGTACTTC; cdr3_aa: CSVVGSTYEQYF; j_call: TRBJ2-7; clone_size: .; v_call: TRBV29-1; d_call: .
cdr3_nt: TGTGCCAGCAGTTCCGGGACAGGGGTCTACAATGAGCAGTTCTTC; cdr3_aa: CASSSGTGVYNEQFF; j_call: TRBJ2-1; clone_size: .; v_call: TRBV5-5; d_call: TRBD1
cdr3_nt: TGTGCCAGCAGTCTGCAGGGGAGCTCCTACAATGAGCAGTTCTTC; cdr3_aa: CASSLQGSSYNEQFF; j_call: TRBJ2-1; clone_size: .; v_call: TRBV6-1; d_call: .
cdr3_nt: TGTGCCAGCAGCCAGATGGACCCCAAAGCTTTCTTT; cdr3_aa: CASSQMDPKAFF; j_call: TRBJ1-1; clone_size: .; v_call: TRBV28; d_call: .
cdr3_nt: TGTGCCAGCAGCCGAGACGGGAGGCCGGATTCACCCCTCCACTTT; cdr3_aa: CASSRDGRPDSPLHF; j_call: TRBJ1-6; clone_size: .; v_call: TRBV4-2; d_call: .
cdr3_nt: TGTGCCAGCAGCTTCCTCGTTACTGGGGCCAACGTCCTGACTTTC; cdr3_aa: CASSFLVTGANVLTF; j_call: TRBJ2-6; clone_size: .; v_call: TRBV11-2; d_call: .
cdr3_nt: TGTGCCAGCAGCTTAGGAGGTGGATCCGGGGCCAACGTCCTGACTTTC; cdr3_aa: CASSLGGGSGANVLTF; j_call: TRBJ2-6; clone_size: once; v_call: TRBV7-9; d_call: .
cdr3_nt: TGTGCCAGCAGTTCGGCAGGTACGAACACCGGGGAGCTGTTTTTT; cdr3_aa: CASSSAGTNTGELFF; j_call: TRBJ2-2; clone_size: .; v_call: TRBV27; d_call: .
cdr3_nt: TGTGCCAGCAGCCTTGGAAGTACGGGGGTCTATGGCTACACCTTC; cdr3_aa: CASSLGSTGVYGYTF; j_call: TRBJ1-2; clone_size: .; v_call: TRBV5-6; d_call: .
cdr3_nt: TGCGCCAGCAGCCAAGGTTCCAATCAGCCCCAGCATTTT; cdr3_aa: CASSQGSNQPQHF; j_call: TRBJ1-5; clone_size: .; v_call: TRBV4-1; d_call: .